This TCR beta chain was recorded in a study of T cells in Graves' hyperthyroidism and ophthalmopathy (dated by TCRdb to about 2019). Describing the broader study: Peripheral blood was sampled at the time of initial diagnosis, prior to any treatment. A discovery cohort of 95 to 100 patients, roughly 45 with Graves' ophthalmopathy and 55 to 65 with stable Graves' hyperthyroidism, was used to find distinguishing TCR V-J signatures. Prospective prediction of ophthalmopathy was tested in an independent validation cohort consisting of 18 hyperthyroidism patients and about 17 patients who later progressed to ophthalmopathy. The 75 to 100 discovery patients were divided at random into training and test sets in a 7:3 ratio. Thyroid tissue and blood T-cell repertoires from more than 5 Graves' hyperthyroidism patients were also compared in the study. After blood sampling, hyperthyroidism patients were treated with methimazole at a starting dose of 30 mg daily, and ophthalmopathy patients were treated with high-dose intravenous methylprednisolone. The paper describes TCR Vbeta CDR3 sequencing of fewer than 150 peripheral blood samples, made up of 43 ophthalmopathy patients, 70 to 75 hyperthyroidism patients and 17 progressor patients.

What the study reported, not specific to this receptor: In validation, the model predicted progression to ophthalmopathy with approximately 71% sensitivity and approximately 72% specificity, a median of about six months before onset. Ophthalmopathy was separated from stable hyperthyroidism by a 13 V-J signature model, with around 90% sensitivity and 81% to 82% specificity obtained in cross-validation and 80%/75% obtained in testing. Sample size was not statistically predetermined, and investigators were not blinded to group allocation. Most expanded thyroid clonotypes (frequency above 0.001) were also found in blood, which suggests that blood repertoires may mirror thyroid immune responses.

Ophthalmopathy patients had moderately to severely active disease, with a Clinical Activity Score of 3 or more, a NOSPECS grade of 4 or more, and a disease duration of less than 3 months. The study excluded patients with uncontrolled infections, other autoimmune diseases, pregnancy or lactation. Diagnoses relied on clinical symptoms, serum thyroxine and TRAb, thyroid ultrasound and orbital computed tomography. PBMCs were isolated from more than 9 ml of fresh peripheral blood by Ficoll-Paque density gradient centrifugation. Total RNA was extracted with Trizol reagent, and quality was checked on an Agilent 2100 Bioanalyzer. The CDR3 holds 17 amino acids from the cysteine to the phenylalanine. The retained sequence is limited to the CDR3, 51 bases, with the frame set at the first base. At the junction V is shortened by 0 bases and J by 3 bases, with 21 bases in between. The CDR1 and CDR2 encoded by the germline V gene (reference sequence) are DFQATT and SNEGSKA.

The TCR beta CDR3 regions were amplified from the RNA transcripts. A first-round RT-PCR of the TCR CDR3 used the HTBI primer set with the Qiagen OneStep RT-PCR kit. The libraries were constructed in a second round of multiplex PCR and then size-selected and purified. The libraries were sequenced on an Illumina HiSeq2000 using paired-end 100 bp reads. The published analysis was carried out like this. Raw data were processed with SOAPnuke, discarding reads with adapters, uncalled bases, mean Phred below 15, or no exact constant-primer or identifier match. COPE v1.2.5 was used to merge high-quality paired reads, and clonotypes were defined as unique nucleotide sequences. MiTCR v1.1 was used to align the clonotypes against IMGT TRBV, TRBD and TRBJ reference segments. The analysis was restricted to V-J combinations with a frequency above 0.0001, which together covered 99.2% of the repertoires. The TCS score was defined as F50 (clonal expansion) divided by E x V (chaos), with BLOSUM62-based TCRdist calculated between CDR3 peptides within each V-J. Welch's t-statistics and random forest reduced just over 500 V-J features to fewer than 15, which were used in a naive Bayes classifier (R e1071). The public reads were reanalyzed by TCRdb: fastp trimming at Q25, MiXCR alignment, in-frame beta chains only. Entries that share a CDR3 protein sequence are merged under the most common genes and DNA. In this record, the V and J calls reflect TCRdb's handling and not the investigators' own analysis. Recorded for this sample are 300,000 to 350,000 distinct CDR3 sequences; roughly 18% of them occurred a single time. The leading ten clones occupy around a sixth of the sample.

This clonotype was seen repeatedly, ten times or more. What this receptor recognizes is not known. No much larger clonotype is one base removed from it; base qualities were not supplied. The TCR comes from a woman aged 35 to 49 with Graves' ophthalmopathy. The sequence links TRBV20-1 to TRBJ2-7, with a weak D call of TRBD2 (5 bases match). Material for sequencing was blood. The CDR3 in this case is CSARDGRTAETIYEQYF. In nucleotide form, the sequence is TGCAGTGCTAGAGATGGACGAACAGCGGAGACAATCTACGAGCAGTACTTC.